Each of the 5 T cell receptor beta chains below was sequenced from the same sample in a study of blood T cells in healthy people across ages. The authors ran a second PCR of about 6 to 11 cycles using a sample-barcoded 5' primer and a J-beta primer mix. TCRdb reprocessed the 5' RACE reads with MiXCR, giving one entry per CDR3 protein. The sample records roughly 2 million distinct CDR3 sequences, less than 50% being singletons. The sample comprised blood. The origin of the receptors is a middle-aged woman in good health.

The chain joins TRBV9 to TRBJ2-1; perhaps TRBD1 as D (6 bases). This CDR3 has 16 amino acids. V lost 4 bases and J lost 7, with 21 bases in between. Germline values: CDR1 SGDLS, CDR2 YYNGEE. The CDR3 protein is CASSPGGGGGSNEQFF. In DNA, the CDR3 is TGTGCCAGCAGCCCTGGGGGCGGTGGGGGTTCAAATGAGCAGTTCTTC.

This clonotype was observed once. The chain combines TRBV5-5 with TRBJ2-7; a possible D gene is TRBD1 (6 bases). Looked up from germline, CDR1 is SGHKS and CDR2 is YYEKEE (reference sequence). Trimming left V 0 bases short and J 7 bases short, with 14 bases between. This CDR3 has 14 amino acids. CDR3 DNA: TGTGCCAGCAGCTTGGGAGGGGGATATCGGGAGCAGTACTTC. Translated, it gives CASSLGGGYREQYF.

The rearrangement links TRBV5-1 to TRBJ2-3, with no clear D. Germline loops: CDR1 SGHRS, CDR2 YFSETQ. The CDR3 consists of 13 residues. Between the trimmed V and J ends, which lost 6 bases and 5 bases, there was a span of 13 bases. In nucleotides, the CDR3 is TGCGCCAGCACTCCGGGCTCGGGAGATACGCAGTATTTT. It translates to CASTPGSGDTQYF. The full variable domain, rest sourced from reference TRBV5-1 and TRBJ2-3, is KAGVTQTPRYLIKTRGQQVTLSCSPISGHRSVSWYQQTPGQGLQFLFEYFSETQRNKGNFPGRFSGRQFSNSRSEMNVSTLELGDSALYLCASTPGSGDTQYFGPGTRLTVL.

This clonotype showed up just a few times. J is TRBJ1-2 and V is TRBV29-1, with D unresolved. The CDR3 runs 10 residues. CDR1 and CDR2 from the germline V gene are SQVTM and ANQGSEA. The V gene lost 2 bases and the J gene lost 8 bases, with 6 bases spanning the gap. The CDR3 region is CSVENFGYTF. As DNA, the CDR3 is TGCAGCGTTGAAAATTTCGGCTACACCTTC.

This clonotype was counted between two and nine times. CDR3 sequence reads: CASSPATQGWHEQYF. The CDR3 DNA reads TGTGCCAGCAGTCCAGCTACACAGGGTTGGCACGAGCAGTACTTC. This chain links TRBV28 with TRBJ2-7; TRBD1 might be the D (6 bases). This CDR3 is built from 15 residues. Germline-derived CDR1 and CDR2 are MDHEN and SYDVKM. Trimming cost V 5 bases and J 5 bases, with 19 bases left between them.